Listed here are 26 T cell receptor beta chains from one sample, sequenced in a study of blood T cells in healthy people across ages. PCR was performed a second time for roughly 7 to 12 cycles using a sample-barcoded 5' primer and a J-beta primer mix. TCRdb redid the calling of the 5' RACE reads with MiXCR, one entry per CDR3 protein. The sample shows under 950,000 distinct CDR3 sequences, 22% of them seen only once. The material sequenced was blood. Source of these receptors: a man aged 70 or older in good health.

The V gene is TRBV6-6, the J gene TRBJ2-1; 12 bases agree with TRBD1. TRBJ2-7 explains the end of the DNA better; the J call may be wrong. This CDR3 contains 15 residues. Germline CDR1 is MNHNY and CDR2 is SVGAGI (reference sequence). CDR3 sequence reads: CASSFRDRGHYEQYF. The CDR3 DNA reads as TGTGCCAGCAGTTTCCGGGACAGGGGGCACTACGAGCAGTACTTC.

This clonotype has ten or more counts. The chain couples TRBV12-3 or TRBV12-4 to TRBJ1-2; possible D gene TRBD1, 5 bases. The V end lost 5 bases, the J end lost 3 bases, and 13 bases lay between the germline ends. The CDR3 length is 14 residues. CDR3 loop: CASSPGGGHYGYTF. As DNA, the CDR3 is TGTGCCAGCAGTCCGGGGGGGGGACACTATGGCTACACCTTC.

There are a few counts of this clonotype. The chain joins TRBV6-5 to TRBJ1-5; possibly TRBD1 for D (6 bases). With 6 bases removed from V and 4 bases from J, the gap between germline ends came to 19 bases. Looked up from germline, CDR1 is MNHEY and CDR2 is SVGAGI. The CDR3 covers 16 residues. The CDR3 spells CASRPLARGGNQPQHF. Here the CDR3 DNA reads TGTGCCAGCAGGCCCCTCGCTAGGGGGGGTAATCAGCCCCAGCATTTT.

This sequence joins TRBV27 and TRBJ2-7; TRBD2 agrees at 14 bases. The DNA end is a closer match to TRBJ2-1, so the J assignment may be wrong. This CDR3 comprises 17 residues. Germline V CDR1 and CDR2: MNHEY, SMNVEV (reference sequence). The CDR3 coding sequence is TGTGCCAGCAGTTTAAGGGGGACTAGCGGGAGTTATAATGAGCAGTTCTTC. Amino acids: CASSLRGTSGSYNEQFF.

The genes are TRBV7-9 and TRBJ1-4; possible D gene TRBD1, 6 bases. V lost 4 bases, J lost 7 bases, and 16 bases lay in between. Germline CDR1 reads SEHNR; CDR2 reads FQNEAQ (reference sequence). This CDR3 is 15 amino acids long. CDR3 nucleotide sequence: TGTGCCAGCAGCTGGAACAACGAGGGGGGTGAAAAACTGTTTTTT. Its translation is CASSWNNEGGEKLFF.

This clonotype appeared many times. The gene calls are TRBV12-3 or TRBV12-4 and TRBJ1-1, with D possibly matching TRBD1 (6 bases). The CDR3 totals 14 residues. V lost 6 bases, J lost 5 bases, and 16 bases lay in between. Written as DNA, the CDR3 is TGTGCCAGCAGCGGATACAGGGCGGGGACTGAAGCTTTCTTT. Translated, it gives CASSGYRAGTEAFF.

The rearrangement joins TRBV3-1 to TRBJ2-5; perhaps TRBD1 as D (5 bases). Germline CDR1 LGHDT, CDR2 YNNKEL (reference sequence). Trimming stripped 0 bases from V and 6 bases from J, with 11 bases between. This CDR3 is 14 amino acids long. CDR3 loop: CASSQDPQGKTQYF. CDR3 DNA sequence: TGTGCCAGCAGCCAAGATCCTCAGGGAAAGACCCAGTACTTC.

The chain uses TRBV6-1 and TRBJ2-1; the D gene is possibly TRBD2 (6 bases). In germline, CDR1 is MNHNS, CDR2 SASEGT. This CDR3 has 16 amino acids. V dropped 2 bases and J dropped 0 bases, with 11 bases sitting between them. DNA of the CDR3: TGTGCCAGCAGTGAATCGCCAGCGGGCTCCTACAATGAGCAGTTCTTC. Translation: CASSESPAGSYNEQFF.

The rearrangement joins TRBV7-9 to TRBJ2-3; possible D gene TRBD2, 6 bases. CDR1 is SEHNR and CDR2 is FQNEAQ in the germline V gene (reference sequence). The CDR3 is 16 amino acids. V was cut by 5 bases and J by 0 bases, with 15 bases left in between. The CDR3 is CASSPRLVQSTDTQYF. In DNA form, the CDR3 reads TGTGCCAGCAGCCCTCGACTAGTCCAGAGCACAGATACGCAGTATTTT.

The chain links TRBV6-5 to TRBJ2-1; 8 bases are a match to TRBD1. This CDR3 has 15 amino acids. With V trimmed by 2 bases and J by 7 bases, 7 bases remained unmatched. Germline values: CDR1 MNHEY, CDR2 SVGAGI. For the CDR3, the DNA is TGTGCCAGCAGTTACGACAGGGGTTTCGGGAATGAGCAGTTCTTC. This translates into CASSYDRGFGNEQFF.

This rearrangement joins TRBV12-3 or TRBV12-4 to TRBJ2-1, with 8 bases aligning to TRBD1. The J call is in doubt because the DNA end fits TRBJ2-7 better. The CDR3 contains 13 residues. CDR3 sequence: CASRPTGVDEQYF. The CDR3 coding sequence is TGTGCCAGCAGACCGACAGGGGTGGACGAGCAGTACTTC.

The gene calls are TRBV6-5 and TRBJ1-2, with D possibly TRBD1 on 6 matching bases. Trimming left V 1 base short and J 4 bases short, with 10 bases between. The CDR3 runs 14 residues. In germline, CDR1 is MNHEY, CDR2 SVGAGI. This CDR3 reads CASSYFGGPYGYTF. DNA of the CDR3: TGTGCCAGCAGTTACTTCGGGGGCCCCTATGGCTACACCTTC.

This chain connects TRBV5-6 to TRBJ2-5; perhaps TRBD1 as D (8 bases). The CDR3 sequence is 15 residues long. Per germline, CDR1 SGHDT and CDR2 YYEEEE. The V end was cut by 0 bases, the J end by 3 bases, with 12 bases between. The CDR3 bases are TGTGCCAGCAGCTTGGAACAGGGGGGGAAAGAGACCCAGTACTTC. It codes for CASSLEQGGKETQYF. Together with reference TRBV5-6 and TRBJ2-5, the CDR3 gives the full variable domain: DAGVTQSPTHLIKTRGQQVTLRCSPKSGHDTVSWYQQALGQGPQFIFQYYEEEERQRGNFPDRFSGHQFPNYSSELNVNALLLGDSALYLCASSLEQGGKETQYFGPGTRLLVL.

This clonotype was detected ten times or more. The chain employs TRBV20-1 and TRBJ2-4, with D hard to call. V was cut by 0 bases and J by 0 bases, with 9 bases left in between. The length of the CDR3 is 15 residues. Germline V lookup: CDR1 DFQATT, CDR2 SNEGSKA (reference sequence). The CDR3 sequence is CSAREAERAKNIQYF. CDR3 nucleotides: TGCAGTGCTAGAGAGGCGGAAAGAGCCAAAAACATTCAGTACTTC.

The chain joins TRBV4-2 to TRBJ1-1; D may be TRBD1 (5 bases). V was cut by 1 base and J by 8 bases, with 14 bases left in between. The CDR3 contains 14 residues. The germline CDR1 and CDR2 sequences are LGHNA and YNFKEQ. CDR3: CASSQVAPSGEAFF. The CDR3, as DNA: TGTGCCAGCAGCCAAGTTGCCCCCTCAGGGGAAGCTTTCTTT.

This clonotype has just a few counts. This chain's CDR3 is CASSPGGGAGQPQHF. DNA of the CDR3: TGTGCCAGCTCACCGGGAGGGGGGGCAGGTCAGCCCCAGCATTTT. The V and J genes are TRBV18 and TRBJ1-5, with D perhaps matching TRBD1 (6 bases). Germline V gene sequence: CDR1 KGHSH, CDR2 LQKENI. V gave up 3 bases and J gave up 6 bases, with 15 bases separating them. The CDR3 length is 15 residues.

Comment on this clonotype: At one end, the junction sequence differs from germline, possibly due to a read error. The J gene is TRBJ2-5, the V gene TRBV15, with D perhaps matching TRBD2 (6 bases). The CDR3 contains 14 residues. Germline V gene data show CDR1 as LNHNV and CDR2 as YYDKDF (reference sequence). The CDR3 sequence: CATSKRLGQETQYF. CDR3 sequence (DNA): TGTGCCACCAGCAAGCGACTAGGACAAGAGACTCAGTACTTC.

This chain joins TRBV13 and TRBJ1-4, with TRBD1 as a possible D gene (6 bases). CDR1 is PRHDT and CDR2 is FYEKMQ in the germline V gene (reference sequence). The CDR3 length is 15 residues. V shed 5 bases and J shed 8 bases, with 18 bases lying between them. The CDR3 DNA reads TGTGCCAGCAGCGAGGCCAGGACAGAGGACGAAAAACTGTTTTTT. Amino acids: CASSEARTEDEKLFF.

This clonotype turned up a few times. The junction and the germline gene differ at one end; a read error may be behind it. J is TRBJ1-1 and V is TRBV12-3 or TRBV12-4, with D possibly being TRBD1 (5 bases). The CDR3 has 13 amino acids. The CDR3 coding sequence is TGTGCCAACAGTTTATGGGGGGTCACTGAAGCTTTCTTT. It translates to CANSLWGVTEAFF.

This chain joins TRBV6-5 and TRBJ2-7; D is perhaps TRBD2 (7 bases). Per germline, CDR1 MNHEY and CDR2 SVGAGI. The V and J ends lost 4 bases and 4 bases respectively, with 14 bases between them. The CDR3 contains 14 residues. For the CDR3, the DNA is TGTGCCAGCAGTTTCCGGGGGGCTGTTTACGAGCAGTACTTC. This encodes CASSFRGAVYEQYF.

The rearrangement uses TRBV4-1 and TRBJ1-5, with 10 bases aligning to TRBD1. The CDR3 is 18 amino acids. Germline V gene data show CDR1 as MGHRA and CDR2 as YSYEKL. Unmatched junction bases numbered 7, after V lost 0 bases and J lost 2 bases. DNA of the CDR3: TGCGCCAGCAGCCAAGACCGGACAGGGGGGTTGGGCAATCAGCCCCAGCATTTT. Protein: CASSQDRTGGLGNQPQHF.

The CDR3 spells CATRGTSLTGELFF. CDR3 nucleotide sequence: TGTGCCACCAGGGGGACTAGTCTCACCGGGGAGCTGTTTTTT. The chain recombines TRBV12-3 or TRBV12-4 with TRBJ2-2; TRBD2 is a possible D gene (8 bases). V lost 10 bases to trimming and J lost 4 bases, with 16 bases between them. The CDR3 is 14 residues long.

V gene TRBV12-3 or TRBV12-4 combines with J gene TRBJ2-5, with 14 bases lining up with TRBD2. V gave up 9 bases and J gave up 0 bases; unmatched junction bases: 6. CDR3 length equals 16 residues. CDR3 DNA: TGTGCCAGTCGACTAGCGGGGGGGAGGAACCAAGAGACCCAGTACTTC. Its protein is CASRLAGGRNQETQYF.

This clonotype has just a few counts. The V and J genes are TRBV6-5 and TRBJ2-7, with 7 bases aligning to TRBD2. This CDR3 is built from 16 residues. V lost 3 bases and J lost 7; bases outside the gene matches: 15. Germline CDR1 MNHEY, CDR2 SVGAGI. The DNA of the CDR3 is TGTGCCAGCAGTTATCGCGAGGGGAGGGGTATGAAGGAGCAGTACTTC. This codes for CASSYREGRGMKEQYF.

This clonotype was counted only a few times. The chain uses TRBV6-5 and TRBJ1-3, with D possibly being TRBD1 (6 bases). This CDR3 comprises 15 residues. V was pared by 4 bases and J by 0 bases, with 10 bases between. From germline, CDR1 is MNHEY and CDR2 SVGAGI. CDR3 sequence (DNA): TGTGCCAGCAGTTTGGGGGCCTCCTCTGGAAACACCATATATTTT. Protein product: CASSLGASSGNTIYF.

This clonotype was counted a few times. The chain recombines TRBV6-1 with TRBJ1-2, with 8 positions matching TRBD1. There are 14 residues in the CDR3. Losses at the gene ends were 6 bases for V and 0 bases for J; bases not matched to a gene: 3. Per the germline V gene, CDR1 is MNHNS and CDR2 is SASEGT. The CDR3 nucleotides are TGTGCCAGCAGGAACAGGGGGGCTAACTATGGCTACACCTTC. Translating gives CASRNRGANYGYTF.